The 15 T cell receptor beta chains below were found in one sample sequenced in a study of blood T cell repertoires in COVID-19 (dated by TCRdb to the early 2020s). Libraries were prepared through the immunoSEQ multiplex PCR assay. TCRdb stores this immuneACCESS table with in-frame sequences only. Part of the clones is absent; in the studies checked, under half of the shortfall reflects unresolved V genes, and no reason is known for the rest. The table for this sample lists just over 300,000 clones; 80% to 90% of them were counted only once. Under 2.5% of the sample goes to the ten largest clones. Sample: PBMCs or T cells enriched from blood (not recorded which). These receptors were collected from a young man who had recovered from COVID-19.

The chain is built from TRBV5-1 and TRBJ2-7; the D gene is possibly TRBD1 (7 bases). Germline V gives CDR1 SGHRS, CDR2 YFSETQ. Trimming shortened V by 6 bases and J by 6 bases, and 22 bases separated the two germline ends. CDR3 length: 15 residues. The CDR3 DNA follows: TGCGCCAGCAATCAACGTCCAGGGGGGAACGTCGAGCAGTACTTC. This translates into CASNQRPGGNVEQYF.

This sequence joins TRBV3-1 (or the pseudogene TRBV3-2) and TRBJ2-3; D gene unclear. The germline gives CDR1 LGHDT, CDR2 YNNKEL (reference sequence). The CDR3 is 12 residues long. V shed 1 base and J shed 6 bases, with 5 bases lying between them. This CDR3 reads CASSQVRDTQYF. CDR3 coding DNA: TGTGCCAGCAGCCAAGTTCGTGATACGCAGTATTTT.

The J gene is TRBJ2-7, the V gene TRBV12-5; 9 nucleotides match TRBD1. The CDR3 spans 14 residues. Looked up from germline, CDR1 is LGHNT and CDR2 is FRNRAP. The V segment lost 4 bases and the J segment 6 bases; nucleotides outside the gene matches: 7. CDR3 amino acids: CASGSSTGGSEQYF. The DNA for the CDR3 is TGTGCTAGTGGTTCCTCAACAGGGGGCAGCGAGCAGTACTTC.

The V gene is TRBV5-1, the J gene TRBJ2-5, with D uncertain. The CDR3 consists of 14 residues. Germline values: CDR1 SGHRS, CDR2 YFSETQ. Trimming pared 3 bases from V and 5 bases from J, leaving 14 bases between. CDR3 nucleotide sequence: TGCGCCAGCAGCTGGGCAATTATGCGTGAGACCCAGTACTTC. It is translated as CASSWAIMRETQYF.

V is TRBV2 and J is TRBJ1-2, with 8 bases lining up with TRBD1. The J segment lost 3 bases and the V segment lost 10 bases, leaving 7 bases of the junction unmatched. Germline values: CDR1 SNHLY, CDR2 FYNNEI. CDR3 length equals 13 residues. For the CDR3, the DNA is TGTGCCAAATCCCTACAGGGGGACTATGGCTACACCTTC. Translation: CAKSLQGDYGYTF. Full variable domain (outside the CDR3, taken from reference TRBV2 and TRBJ1-2): EPEVTQTPSHQVTQMGQEVILRCVPISNHLYFYWYRQILGQKVEFLVSFYNNEISEKSEIFDDQFSVERPDGSNFTLKIRSTKLEDSAMYFCAKSLQGDYGYTFGSGTRLTVV.

The chain couples TRBV6-5 to TRBJ1-1, with 7 bases identical to TRBD1. The germline V gene encodes CDR1 MNHEY and CDR2 SVGAGI. Trimming at V came to 7 bases and at J to 0 bases, leaving 5 bases not matched to a gene. The CDR3 length is 14 residues. The CDR3 region is CASKGGMVNTEAFF. The CDR3 coding sequence is TGTGCCAGCAAAGGGGGCATGGTGAACACTGAAGCTTTCTTT.

The chain recombines TRBV3-1 (or the pseudogene TRBV3-2) with TRBJ1-2, with 7 bases matching TRBD1. Trimming took 4 bases from V and 0 from J; bases not matched to a gene: 8. The germline V gene has CDR1 LGHDT and CDR2 YNNKEL (reference sequence). CDR3 length: 16 residues. CDR3 amino acids: CASSRLGTATNYGYTF. In DNA form, the CDR3 reads TGTGCCAGCAGCCGCCTCGGGACAGCAACTAACTATGGCTACACCTTC.

V is TRBV2 and J is TRBJ1-6; tentatively, D is TRBD1 (5 bases). Germline values: CDR1 SNHLY, CDR2 FYNNEI. With 6 bases removed from V and 10 bases from J, the gap between germline ends came to 16 bases. The length of the CDR3 is 14 residues. The CDR3 DNA reads TGTGCCAGCAGAAACACCGGGACTGCCTCACCCCTCCACTTT. It translates to CASRNTGTASPLHF.

A single count supports this clone. This chain links TRBV9 with TRBJ2-2; D ambiguous. This CDR3 is 14 amino acids long. Trimming shortened V by 0 bases and J by 6 bases, and 9 bases separated the two germline ends. From germline, CDR1 is SGDLS and CDR2 YYNGEE. CDR3 nucleotides: TGTGCCAGCAGCGTAGGGGCAAAACCCGGGGAGCTGTTTTTT. This codes for CASSVGAKPGELFF.

This clone was seen just once. The chain joins TRBV6-6 to TRBJ2-2; the D is unclear. Germline CDR1 and CDR2: MNHNY and SVGAGI (reference sequence). V gave up 6 bases and J gave up 5 bases, with 7 bases separating them. This CDR3 contains 12 residues. This chain's CDR3 is CASRRRTGELFF. DNA for the CDR3: TGTGCCAGCAGGCGTCGGACCGGGGAGCTGTTTTTT.

The V and J genes are TRBV25-1 and TRBJ1-6; D remains unclear. This CDR3 contains 14 residues. CDR1 and CDR2 (germline): MGHDK, SYGVNS. V lost 5 bases to trimming and J lost 6 bases, with 11 bases between them. Here the CDR3 reads CASSPHRGNSPLHF. The CDR3, as DNA: TGTGCCAGCAGTCCCCATCGGGGTAATTCACCCCTCCACTTT.

The chain carries TRBV9 and TRBJ2-5; 10 bases map to TRBD1. This CDR3 comprises 16 residues. The trim removed 0 bases at V and 4 bases at J, leaving 6 bases unmatched. The germline V gene has CDR1 SGDLS and CDR2 YYNGEE. The CDR3 reads CASSVGGTGAGETQYF. Here the CDR3 DNA reads TGTGCCAGCAGCGTAGGAGGGACAGGGGCTGGAGAGACCCAGTACTTC.

The chain couples TRBV5-6 to TRBJ1-2, with 9 positions matching TRBD1. V was clipped by 6 bases and J by 8 bases; unmatched bases: 8. The CDR3 consists of 13 residues. In germline, CDR1 is SGHDT, CDR2 YYEEEE. As DNA, the CDR3 is TGTGCCAGCATCCTGGACAGGGGCGGCGGCTACACCTTC. Protein: CASILDRGGGYTF.

The V and J genes are TRBV7-9 and TRBJ2-3; 11 bases match TRBD1. Trimming removed 5 bases from V and 4 bases from J; junction bases left unmatched: 8. This CDR3 spans 16 amino acids. Germline V gene data show CDR1 as SEHNR and CDR2 as FQNEAQ (reference sequence). For the CDR3, the DNA is TGTGCCAGCAGCAGGCGACGGACAGGGGGCGCAGATACGCAGTATTTT. It specifies CASSRRRTGGADTQYF.

This clone was seen a single time. For the CDR3, the DNA is TGTGCCAGCAGCCAAGAGAAAGGGGATGGCTACACCTTC. Protein product: CASSQEKGDGYTF. The rearrangement uses TRBV4-2 and TRBJ1-2, with D possibly being TRBD1 (5 bases). V lost 0 bases, J lost 6 bases, and 8 bases lay in between. The CDR3 runs 13 residues. CDR1 is LGHNA and CDR2 is YNFKEQ in the germline V gene.